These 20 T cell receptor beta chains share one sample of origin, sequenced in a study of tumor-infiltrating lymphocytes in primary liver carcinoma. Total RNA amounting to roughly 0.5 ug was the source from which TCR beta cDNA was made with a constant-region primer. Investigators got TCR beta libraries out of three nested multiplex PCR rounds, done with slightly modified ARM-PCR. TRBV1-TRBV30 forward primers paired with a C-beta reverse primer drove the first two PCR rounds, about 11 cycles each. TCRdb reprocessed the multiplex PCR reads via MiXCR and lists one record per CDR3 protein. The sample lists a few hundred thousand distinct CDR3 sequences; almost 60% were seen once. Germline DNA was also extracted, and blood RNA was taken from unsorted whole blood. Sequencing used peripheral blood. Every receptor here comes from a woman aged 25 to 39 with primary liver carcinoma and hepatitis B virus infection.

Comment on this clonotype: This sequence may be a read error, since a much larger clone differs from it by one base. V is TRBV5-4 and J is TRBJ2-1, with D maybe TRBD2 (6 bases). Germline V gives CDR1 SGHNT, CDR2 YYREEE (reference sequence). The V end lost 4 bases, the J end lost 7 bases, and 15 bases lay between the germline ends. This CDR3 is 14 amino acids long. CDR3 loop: CASSMDYSTNEQFF. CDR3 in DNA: TGTGCCAGCAGCATGGACTATAGCACGAATGAGCAGTTCTTC.

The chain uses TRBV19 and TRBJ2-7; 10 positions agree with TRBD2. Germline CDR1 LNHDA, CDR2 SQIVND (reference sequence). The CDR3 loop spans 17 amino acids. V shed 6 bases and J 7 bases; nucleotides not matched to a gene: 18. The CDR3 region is CASSNQRLAGASREQYF. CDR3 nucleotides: TGTGCCAGTAGCAACCAGCGGCTAGCGGGAGCTTCGCGGGAGCAGTACTTC.

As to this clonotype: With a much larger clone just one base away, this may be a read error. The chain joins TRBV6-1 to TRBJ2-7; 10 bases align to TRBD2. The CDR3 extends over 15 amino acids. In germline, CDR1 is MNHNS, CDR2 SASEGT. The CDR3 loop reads CASSELALAGVNECF. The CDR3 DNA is TGTGCCAGCAGTGAATTGGCCCTAGCGGGAGTTAATGAGTGCTTC.

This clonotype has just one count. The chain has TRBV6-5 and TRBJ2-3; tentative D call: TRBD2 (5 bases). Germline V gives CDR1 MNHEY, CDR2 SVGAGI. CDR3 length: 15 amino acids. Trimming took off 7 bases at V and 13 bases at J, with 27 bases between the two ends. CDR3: CASMTKESGSLPEYF. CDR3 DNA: TGTGCCAGCATGACCAAGGAGAGCGGCAGCCTCCCTGAGTATTTT.

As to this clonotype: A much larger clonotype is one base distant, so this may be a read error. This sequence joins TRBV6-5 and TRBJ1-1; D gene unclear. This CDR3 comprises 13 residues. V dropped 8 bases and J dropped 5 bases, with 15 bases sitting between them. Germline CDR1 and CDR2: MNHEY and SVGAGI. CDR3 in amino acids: CASCLGWRTEAFF. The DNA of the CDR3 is TGTGCCAGCTGTTTAGGGTGGCGTACTGAAGCTTTCTTT.

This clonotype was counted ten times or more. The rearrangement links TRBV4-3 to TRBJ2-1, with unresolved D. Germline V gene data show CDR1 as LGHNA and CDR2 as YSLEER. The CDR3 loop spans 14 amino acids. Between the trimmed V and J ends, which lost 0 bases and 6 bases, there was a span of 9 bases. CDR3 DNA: TGCGCCAGCAGCCAAGAGCACAGAGTCAATGAGCAGTTCTTC. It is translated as CASSQEHRVNEQFF.

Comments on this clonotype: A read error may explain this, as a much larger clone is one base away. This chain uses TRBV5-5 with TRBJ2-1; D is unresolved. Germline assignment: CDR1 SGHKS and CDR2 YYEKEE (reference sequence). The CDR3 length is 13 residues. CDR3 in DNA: TGTGCCGGCAGCCACGACTTCCACAATGAGCAGTTCTTC. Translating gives CAGSHDFHNEQFF.

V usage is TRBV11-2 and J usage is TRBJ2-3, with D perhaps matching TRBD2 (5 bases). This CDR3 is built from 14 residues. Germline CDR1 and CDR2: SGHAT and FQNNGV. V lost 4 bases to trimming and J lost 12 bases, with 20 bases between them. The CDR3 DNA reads TGTGCCAGCAGCTATGAGGGCTACACAGATGCACAGTATTTT. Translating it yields CASSYEGYTDAQYF.

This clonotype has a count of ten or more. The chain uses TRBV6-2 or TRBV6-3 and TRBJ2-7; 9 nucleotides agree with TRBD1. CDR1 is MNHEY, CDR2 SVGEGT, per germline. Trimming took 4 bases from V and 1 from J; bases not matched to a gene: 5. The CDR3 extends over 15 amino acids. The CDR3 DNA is TGTGCCAGCAGTTCCCCGACAGGGGGTTCCTACGAGCAGTACTTC. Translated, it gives CASSSPTGGSYEQYF.

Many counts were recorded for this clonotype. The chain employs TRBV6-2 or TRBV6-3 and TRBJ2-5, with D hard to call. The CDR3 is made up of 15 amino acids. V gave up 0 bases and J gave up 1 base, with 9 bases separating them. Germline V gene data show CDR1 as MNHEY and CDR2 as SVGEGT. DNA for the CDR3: TGTGCCAGCAGTTACTCGAGTTACGGCCAAGAGACCCAGTACTTC. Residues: CASSYSSYGQETQYF.

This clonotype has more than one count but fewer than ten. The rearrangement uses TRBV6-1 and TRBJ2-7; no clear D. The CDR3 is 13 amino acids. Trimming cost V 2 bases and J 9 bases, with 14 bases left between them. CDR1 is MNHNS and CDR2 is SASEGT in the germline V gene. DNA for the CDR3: TGTGCCAGCAGTGAACCTCCCCTATGGCGGCAGTACTTC. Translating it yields CASSEPPLWRQYF.

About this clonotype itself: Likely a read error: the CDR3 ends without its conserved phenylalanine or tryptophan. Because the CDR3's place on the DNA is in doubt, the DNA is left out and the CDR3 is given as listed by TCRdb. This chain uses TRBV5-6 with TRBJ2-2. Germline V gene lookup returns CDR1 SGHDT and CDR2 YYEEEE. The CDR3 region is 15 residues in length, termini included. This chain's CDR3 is CANSLAPRVTGELFS.

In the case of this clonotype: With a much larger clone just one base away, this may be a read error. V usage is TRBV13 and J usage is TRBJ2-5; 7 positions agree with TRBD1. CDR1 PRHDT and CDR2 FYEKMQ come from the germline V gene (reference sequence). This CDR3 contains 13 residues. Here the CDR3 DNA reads TGTGTCAGCAGTACGGGACAGCAAGAGACCCAGTACTTC. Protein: CVSSTGQQETQYF.

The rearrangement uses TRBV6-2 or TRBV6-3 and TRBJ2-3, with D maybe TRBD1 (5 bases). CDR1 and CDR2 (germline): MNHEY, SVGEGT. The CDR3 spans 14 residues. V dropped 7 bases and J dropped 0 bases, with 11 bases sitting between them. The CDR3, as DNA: TGTGCCAGCATTCGCCAGGGTAGCACAGATACGCAGTATTTT. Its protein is CASIRQGSTDTQYF.

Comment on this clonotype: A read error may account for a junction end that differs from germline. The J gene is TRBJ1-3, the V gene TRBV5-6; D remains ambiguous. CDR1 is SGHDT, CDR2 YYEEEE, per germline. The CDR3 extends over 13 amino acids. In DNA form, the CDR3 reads TGTGCCAGCACCCAGACTGACGGAAACATCATATATTTC. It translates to CASTQTDGNIIYF.

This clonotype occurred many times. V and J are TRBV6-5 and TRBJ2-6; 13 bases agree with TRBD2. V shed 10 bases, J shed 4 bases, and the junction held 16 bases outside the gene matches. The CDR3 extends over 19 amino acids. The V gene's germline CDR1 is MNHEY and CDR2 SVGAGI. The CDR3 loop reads CATVLFVGLAGAGANVLTF. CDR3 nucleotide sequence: TGTGCCACCGTCCTCTTTGTTGGACTAGCGGGAGCGGGGGCCAACGTCCTGACTTTC.

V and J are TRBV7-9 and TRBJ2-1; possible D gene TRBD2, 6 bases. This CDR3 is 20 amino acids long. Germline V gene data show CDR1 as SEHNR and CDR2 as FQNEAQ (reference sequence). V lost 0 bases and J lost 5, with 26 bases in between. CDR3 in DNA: TGTGCCAGCAGCTTAGCGCTAAGGGGACTCTTACTCCGGCCGAACAATGAGCAGTTCTTC. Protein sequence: CASSLALRGLLLRPNNEQFF.

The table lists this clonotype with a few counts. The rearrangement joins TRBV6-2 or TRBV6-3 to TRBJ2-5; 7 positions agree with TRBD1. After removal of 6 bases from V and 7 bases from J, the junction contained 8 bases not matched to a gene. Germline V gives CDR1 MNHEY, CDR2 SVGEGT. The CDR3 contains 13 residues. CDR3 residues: CASRRQGWVTQYF. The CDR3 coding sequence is TGTGCCAGCAGACGACAGGGATGGGTGACCCAGTACTTC.

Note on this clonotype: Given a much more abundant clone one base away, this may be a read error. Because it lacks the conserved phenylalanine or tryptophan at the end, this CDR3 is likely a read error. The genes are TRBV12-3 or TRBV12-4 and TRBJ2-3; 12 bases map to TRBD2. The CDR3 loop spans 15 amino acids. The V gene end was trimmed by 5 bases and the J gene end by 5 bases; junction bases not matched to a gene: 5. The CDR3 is CASSPTSGRRDTQYS. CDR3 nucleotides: TGTGCCAGCAGTCCGACTAGCGGGAGACGAGATACGCAGTATTCT.

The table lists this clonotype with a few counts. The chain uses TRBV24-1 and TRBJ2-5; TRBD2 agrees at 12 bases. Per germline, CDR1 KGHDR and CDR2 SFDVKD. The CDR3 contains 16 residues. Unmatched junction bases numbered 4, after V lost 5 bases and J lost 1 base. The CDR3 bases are TGTGCCACCAGTGGGGGACTAGCGGGTTTCCAAGAGACCCAGTACTTC. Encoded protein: CATSGGLAGFQETQYF.